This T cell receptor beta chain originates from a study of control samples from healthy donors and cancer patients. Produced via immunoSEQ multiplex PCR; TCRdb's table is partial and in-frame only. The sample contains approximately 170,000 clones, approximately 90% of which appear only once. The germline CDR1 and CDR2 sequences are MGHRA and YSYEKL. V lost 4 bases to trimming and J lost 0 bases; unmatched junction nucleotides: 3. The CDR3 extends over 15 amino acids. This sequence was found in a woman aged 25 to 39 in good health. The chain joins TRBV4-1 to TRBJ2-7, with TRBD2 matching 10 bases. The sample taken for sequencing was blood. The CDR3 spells CASSPTSGPSYEQYF. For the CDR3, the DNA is TGCGCCAGCAGCCCGACTAGCGGGCCCTCCTACGAGCAGTACTTC.